Presented here are 17 T cell receptor beta chains from one specimen sequenced in a study of regulatory and conventional T cells in RAG deficiency. The sorted conventional CD4+ T cells were CD25-low and CD127-high, with genomic DNA sequenced. TCRdb keeps only in-frame clones here, not all; method: immunoSEQ multiplex PCR. This sample has fewer than 40,000 clones, with more than 75% found just once. A further study also used this sample, focusing on regulatory T cells. As that report states: The PCR used 52 TRBV and 13 TRBJ primers.

Sequencing was done on a sample of CD4+ effector T cells sorted from blood. The receptors come from a human donor in good health.

This clone was seen only a few times. This chain uses TRBV28 with TRBJ2-7; unclear D gene. The germline V gene has CDR1 MDHEN and CDR2 SYDVKM. V lost 2 bases, J lost 2 bases, and 7 bases lay in between. The CDR3 is 13 residues long. CDR3 in amino acids: CASSLVQTYEQYF. The CDR3 DNA sequence: TGTGCCAGCAGTTTAGTACAGACCTACGAGCAGTACTTC.

The chain links TRBV19 to TRBJ2-3; 15 nucleotides line up with TRBD2. Trimming at V came to 5 bases and at J to 5 bases, leaving 8 bases not matched to a gene. The CDR3 length is 17 residues. Germline CDR1 and CDR2: LNHDA and SQIVND (reference sequence). The CDR3 spells CASSLGLAGGRGDTQYF. For the CDR3, the DNA is TGTGCCAGTAGTCTAGGACTAGCGGGGGGGCGGGGAGATACGCAGTATTTT.

The chain recombines TRBV4-1 with TRBJ2-5, with 7 bases matching TRBD1. The V and J ends lost 3 bases and 1 base, in that order; junction bases with no gene match: 8. Looked up from germline, CDR1 is MGHRA and CDR2 is YSYEKL. The CDR3 has 16 amino acids. The DNA for the CDR3 is TGCGCCAGCAGCCATCAACCATCAGGGGGCCAAGAGACCCAGTACTTC. It codes for CASSHQPSGGQETQYF.

The chain joins TRBV7-9 to TRBJ1-2; 7 bases align to TRBD1. CDR1 SEHNR and CDR2 FQNEAQ come from the germline V gene (reference sequence). The CDR3 covers 14 residues. V dropped 0 bases and J dropped 6; count of bases not matched to a gene: 4. The CDR3 protein is CASSLAGQWDGYTF. CDR3 nucleotide sequence: TGTGCCAGCAGCTTAGCGGGACAGTGGGATGGCTACACCTTC.

The sample holds a few counts of this clone. This chain joins TRBV18 and TRBJ1-3, with TRBD1 as a possible D gene (5 bases). Germline assignment: CDR1 KGHSH and CDR2 LQKENI. The CDR3 is 14 residues long. V was shortened by 2 bases and J by 4 bases, with 9 bases between the two germline ends. CDR3 sequence (DNA): TGTGCCAGCTCACCAGCAGGGACCGGAAACACCATATATTTT. It is translated as CASSPAGTGNTIYF.

The chain links TRBV4-2 to TRBJ2-2; 15 bases are a match to TRBD2. This CDR3 contains 18 residues. The V gene end was trimmed by 4 bases and the J gene end by 6 bases; junction bases not matched to a gene: 9. Germline V gene lookup returns CDR1 LGHNA and CDR2 YNFKEQ. CDR3 sequence reads: CASSPYRTSGGASGELFF. The DNA for the CDR3 is TGTGCCAGCAGCCCGTATCGGACTAGCGGGGGGGCCTCCGGGGAGCTGTTTTTT.

The gene calls are TRBV5-1 and TRBJ2-7, with D possibly TRBD2 on 6 matching bases. Germline CDR1 is SGHRS and CDR2 is YFSETQ. The V end was cut by 0 bases, the J end by 0 bases, with 10 bases between. CDR3 size: 15 residues. CDR3 nucleotide sequence: TGCGCCAGCAGCTTGGCCTTCGGGAGCTCCTACGAGCAGTACTTC. This translates into CASSLAFGSSYEQYF.

This clone was seen a few times. The chain couples TRBV10-3 to TRBJ1-5; D remains ambiguous. The V end lost 4 bases, the J end lost 4 bases, and 8 bases lay between the germline ends. Germline lookup yields CDR1 ENHRY and CDR2 SYGVKD. The CDR3 length is 13 residues. This CDR3 reads CAISGGGNQPQHF. CDR3 nucleotides: TGTGCCATCAGTGGTGGAGGGAATCAGCCCCAGCATTTT.

This rearrangement joins TRBV18 to TRBJ2-7; 7 nucleotides agree with TRBD2. Unmatched junction bases numbered 4, after V lost 3 bases and J lost 5 bases. The CDR3 is made up of 13 amino acids. Germline V lookup: CDR1 KGHSH, CDR2 LQKENI. The CDR3 DNA reads TGTGCCAGCTCACCGGGGGACTACAACGAGCAGTACTTC. This encodes CASSPGDYNEQYF.

The chain combines TRBV28 with TRBJ2-3, with D possibly matching TRBD2 (6 bases). V lost 6 bases and J 2 bases, leaving 24 bases between the germline ends. This CDR3 has 18 amino acids. The germline CDR1 and CDR2 sequences are MDHEN and SYDVKM. The CDR3 is CASSHFTPSATSTDTQYF. DNA of the CDR3: TGTGCCAGCAGCCATTTCACCCCTAGCGCAACATCCACAGATACGCAGTATTTT.

V and J are TRBV30 and TRBJ2-3; no clear D. The germline V and J ends were trimmed by 1 base and 2 bases, with 13 bases remaining between them. CDR3 length: 15 amino acids. Per germline, CDR1 GTSNPN and CDR2 SVGIG (reference sequence). The CDR3 sequence: CAWSGPGSYTDTQYF. CDR3 bases: TGTGCCTGGAGTGGACCCGGGTCCTACACAGATACGCAGTATTTT.

The chain has TRBV28 and TRBJ1-3; TRBD1 matches 8 bases. CDR3 length: 16 residues. The germline gives CDR1 MDHEN, CDR2 SYDVKM. The V gene end was trimmed by 6 bases and the J gene end by 2 bases; junction bases not matched to a gene: 9. The CDR3 is CASSLRGLITGNTIYF. CDR3 in DNA: TGTGCCAGCAGCCTCAGGGGGCTCATCACTGGAAACACCATATATTTT.

The chain's CDR3 is CASSRQGKIYEQYF. In DNA form, the CDR3 reads TGTGCCAGCAGTCGACAGGGTAAAATCTACGAGCAGTACTTC. The rearrangement uses TRBV2 and TRBJ2-7, with 7 bases lining up with TRBD1. Germline loops: CDR1 SNHLY, CDR2 FYNNEI. V dropped 5 bases and J dropped 3; count of bases not matched to a gene: 7. The CDR3 is 14 residues long.

The genes are TRBV2 and TRBJ1-3; no clear D gene. CDR1 SNHLY and CDR2 FYNNEI come from the germline V gene. Trimming stripped 3 bases from V and 0 bases from J, with 6 bases between. CDR3 length equals 14 residues. The DNA of the CDR3 is TGTGCCAGCAGTGACCTTTTCTCTGGAAACACCATATATTTT. Translated, it gives CASSDLFSGNTIYF. Filled out from reference TRBV2 and TRBJ1-3, the complete variable domain reads EPEVTQTPSHQVTQMGQEVILRCVPISNHLYFYWYRQILGQKVEFLVSFYNNEISEKSEIFDDQFSVERPDGSNFTLKIRSTKLEDSAMYFCASSDLFSGNTIYFGEGSWLTVV.

In DNA form, the CDR3 reads TGTGCCAGCGGCCGCCGGCTAGCGGCCGCAGATACGCAGTATTTT. It codes for CASGRRLAAADTQYF. The chain employs TRBV28 and TRBJ2-3; 7 bases fit TRBD2. V dropped 8 bases and J dropped 4; count of bases not matched to a gene: 12. This CDR3 contains 15 residues. CDR1 and CDR2 from the germline V gene are MDHEN and SYDVKM.

The chain is built from TRBV9 and TRBJ2-1; D call uncertain. CDR1 is SGDLS and CDR2 is YYNGEE in the germline V gene. The V gene lost 4 bases and the J gene lost 3 bases, with 11 bases spanning the gap. The CDR3 consists of 14 residues. CDR3 in amino acids: CASSPRTDYNEQFF. CDR3 DNA: TGTGCCAGCAGCCCCCGGACGGACTACAATGAGCAGTTCTTC.

In its sample, this clone was seen once. The chain couples TRBV29-1 to TRBJ2-2; tentatively, D is TRBD2 (6 bases). CDR1 is SQVTM and CDR2 is ANQGSEA in the germline V gene. This CDR3 spans 15 amino acids. V was cut by 2 bases and J by 1 base, with 11 bases left in between. For the CDR3, the DNA is TGCAGCGTTGAAAGCGCGGGGCTGAACACCGGGGAGCTGTTTTTT. Protein: CSVESAGLNTGELFF.